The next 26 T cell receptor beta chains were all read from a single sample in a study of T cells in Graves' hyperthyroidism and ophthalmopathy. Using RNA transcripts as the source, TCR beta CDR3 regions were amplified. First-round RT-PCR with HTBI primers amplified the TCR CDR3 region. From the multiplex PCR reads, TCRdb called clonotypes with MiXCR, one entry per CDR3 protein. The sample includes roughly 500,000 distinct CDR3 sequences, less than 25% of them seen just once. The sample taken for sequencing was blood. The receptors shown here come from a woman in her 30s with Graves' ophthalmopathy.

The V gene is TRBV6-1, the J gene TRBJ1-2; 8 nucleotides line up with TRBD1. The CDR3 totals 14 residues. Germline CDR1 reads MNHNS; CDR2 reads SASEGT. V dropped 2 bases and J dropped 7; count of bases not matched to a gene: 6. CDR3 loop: CASSERTGIGGYTF. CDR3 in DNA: TGTGCCAGCAGTGAACGGACAGGGATAGGTGGCTACACCTTC.

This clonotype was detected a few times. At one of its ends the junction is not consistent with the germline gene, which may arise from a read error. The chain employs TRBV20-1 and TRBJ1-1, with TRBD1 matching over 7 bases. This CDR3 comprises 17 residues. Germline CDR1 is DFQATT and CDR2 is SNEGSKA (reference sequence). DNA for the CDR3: TGCAGTGCGAGAGATTTAAGACAGGGCCAGACGAACACTGAAGCTTTCTTT. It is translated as CSARDLRQGQTNTEAFF.

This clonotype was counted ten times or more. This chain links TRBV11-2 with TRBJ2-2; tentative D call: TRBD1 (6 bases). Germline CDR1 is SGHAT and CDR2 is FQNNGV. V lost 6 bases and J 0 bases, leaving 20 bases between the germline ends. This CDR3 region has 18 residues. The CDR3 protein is CASRIMGGQNPNTGELFF. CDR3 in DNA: TGTGCCAGCAGAATTATGGGTGGACAGAACCCGAACACCGGGGAGCTGTTTTTT.

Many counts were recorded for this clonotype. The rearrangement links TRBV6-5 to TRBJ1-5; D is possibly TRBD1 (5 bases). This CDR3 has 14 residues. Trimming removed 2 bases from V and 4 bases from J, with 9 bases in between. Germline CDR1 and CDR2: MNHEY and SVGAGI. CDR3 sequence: CASSYAGFNQPQHF. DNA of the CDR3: TGTGCCAGCAGTTACGCAGGGTTTAATCAGCCCCAGCATTTT.

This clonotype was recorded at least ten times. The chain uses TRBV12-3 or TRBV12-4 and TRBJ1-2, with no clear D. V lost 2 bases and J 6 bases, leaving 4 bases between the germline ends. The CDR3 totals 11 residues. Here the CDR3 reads CASSLSNGYTF. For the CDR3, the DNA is TGTGCCAGCAGTTTATCGAATGGCTACACCTTC.

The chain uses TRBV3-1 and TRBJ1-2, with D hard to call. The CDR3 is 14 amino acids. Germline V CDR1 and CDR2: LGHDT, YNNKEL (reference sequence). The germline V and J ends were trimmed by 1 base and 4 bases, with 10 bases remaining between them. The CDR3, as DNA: TGTGCCAGCAGCCAAGGGGGTTTTTCCTATGGCTACACCTTC. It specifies CASSQGGFSYGYTF.

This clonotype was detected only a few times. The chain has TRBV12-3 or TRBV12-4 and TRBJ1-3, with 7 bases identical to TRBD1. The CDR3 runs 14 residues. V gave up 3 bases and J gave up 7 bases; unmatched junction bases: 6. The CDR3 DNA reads TGTGCCAGCAGTTTCCGACAGGGTGGGAACACCATATATTTT. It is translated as CASSFRQGGNTIYF.

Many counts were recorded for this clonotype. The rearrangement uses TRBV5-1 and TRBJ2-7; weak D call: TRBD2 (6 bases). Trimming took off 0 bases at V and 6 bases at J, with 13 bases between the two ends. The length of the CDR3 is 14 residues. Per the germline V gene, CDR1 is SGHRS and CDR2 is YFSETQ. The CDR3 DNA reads TGCGCCAGCAGCTTGGACGGGGGATGGATCGAGCAGTACTTC. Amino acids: CASSLDGGWIEQYF.

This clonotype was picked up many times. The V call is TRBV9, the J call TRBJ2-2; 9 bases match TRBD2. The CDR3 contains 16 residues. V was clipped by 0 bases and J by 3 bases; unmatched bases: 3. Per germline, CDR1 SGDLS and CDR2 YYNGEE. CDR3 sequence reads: CASSVVSSGDTGELFF. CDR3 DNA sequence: TGTGCCAGCAGCGTAGTGTCTAGCGGGGACACCGGGGAGCTGTTTTTT.

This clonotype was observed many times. CDR3 nucleotide sequence: TGTGCCAGTAGCCCCGATGAAGGACGGGACACTGAAGCTTTCTTT. This translates into CASSPDEGRDTEAFF. The chain carries TRBV19 and TRBJ1-1; D uncertain. Looked up from germline, CDR1 is LNHDA and CDR2 is SQIVND (reference sequence). Trimming removed 6 bases from V and 3 bases from J, with 17 bases in between. CDR3 length: 15 residues.

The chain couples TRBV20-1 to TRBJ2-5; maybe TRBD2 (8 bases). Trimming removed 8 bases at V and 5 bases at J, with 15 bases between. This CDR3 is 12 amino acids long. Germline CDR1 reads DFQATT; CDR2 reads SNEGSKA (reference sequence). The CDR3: CSREGAGETQYF. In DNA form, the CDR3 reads TGCAGTCGGGAGGGGGCGGGTGAGACCCAGTACTTC.

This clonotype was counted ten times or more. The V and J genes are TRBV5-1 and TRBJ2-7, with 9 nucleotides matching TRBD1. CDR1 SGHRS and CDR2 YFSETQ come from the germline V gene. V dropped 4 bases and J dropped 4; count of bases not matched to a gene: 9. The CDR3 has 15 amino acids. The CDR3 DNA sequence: TGCGCCAGCAGCCGGAACCCGGGACAGGGATACGAGCAGTACTTC. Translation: CASSRNPGQGYEQYF.

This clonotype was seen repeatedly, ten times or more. The CDR3 sequence is CASAGAGGYTF. The CDR3 DNA follows: TGTGCCAGCGCGGGGGCCGGGGGCTACACCTTC. This rearrangement joins TRBV6-2 or TRBV6-3 to TRBJ1-2; maybe TRBD1 (6 bases). The V end was cut by 8 bases, the J end by 8 bases, with 12 bases between. Germline CDR1 MNHEY, CDR2 SVGEGT. The CDR3 totals 11 residues.

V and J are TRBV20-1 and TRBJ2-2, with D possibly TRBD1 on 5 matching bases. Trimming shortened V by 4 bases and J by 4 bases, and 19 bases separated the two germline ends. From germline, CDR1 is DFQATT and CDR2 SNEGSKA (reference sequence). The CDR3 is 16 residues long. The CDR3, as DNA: TGCAGTGCTACCCCTGGGGCGGCTACGAGCACCGGGGAGCTGTTTTTT. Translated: CSATPGAATSTGELFF.

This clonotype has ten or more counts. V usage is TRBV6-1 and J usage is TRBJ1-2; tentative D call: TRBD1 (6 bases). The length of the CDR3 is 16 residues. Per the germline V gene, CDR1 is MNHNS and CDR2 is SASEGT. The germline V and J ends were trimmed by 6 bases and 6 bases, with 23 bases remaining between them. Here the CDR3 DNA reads TGTGCCAGCAGAGATCTCAAATTTTCTCACAGGGATGGCTACACCTTC. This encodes CASRDLKFSHRDGYTF.

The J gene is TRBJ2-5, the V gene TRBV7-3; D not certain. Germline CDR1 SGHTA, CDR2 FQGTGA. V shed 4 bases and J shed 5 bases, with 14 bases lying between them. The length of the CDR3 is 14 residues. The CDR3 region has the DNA TGTGCCAGCAGCTCCCCGGGCGCTGGCGAGACCCAGTACTTC. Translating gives CASSSPGAGETQYF. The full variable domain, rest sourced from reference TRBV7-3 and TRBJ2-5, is GAGVSQTPSNKVTEKGKYVELRCDPISGHTALYWYRQSLGQGPEFLIYFQGTGAADDSGLPNDRFFAVRPEGSVSTLKIQRTERGDSAVYLCASSSPGAGETQYFGPGTRLLVL.

CDR3 DNA: TGCGCCAGCAAATGGACAGGGAATGACTATGGCTACACCTTC. Residues: CASKWTGNDYGYTF. The rearrangement links TRBV4-1 to TRBJ1-2, with 8 bases fitting TRBD1. This CDR3 is 14 amino acids long. V shed 7 bases, J shed 3 bases, and the junction held 7 bases outside the gene matches. Germline assignment: CDR1 MGHRA and CDR2 YSYEKL.

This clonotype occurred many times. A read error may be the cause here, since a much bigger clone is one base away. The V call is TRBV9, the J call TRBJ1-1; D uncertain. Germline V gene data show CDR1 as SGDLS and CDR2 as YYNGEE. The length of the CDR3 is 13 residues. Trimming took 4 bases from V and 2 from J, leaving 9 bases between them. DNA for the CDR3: TGTGCCAGCAGCTCCGGGATTAACACTGAAGCTTTCTTT. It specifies CASSSGINTEAFF.

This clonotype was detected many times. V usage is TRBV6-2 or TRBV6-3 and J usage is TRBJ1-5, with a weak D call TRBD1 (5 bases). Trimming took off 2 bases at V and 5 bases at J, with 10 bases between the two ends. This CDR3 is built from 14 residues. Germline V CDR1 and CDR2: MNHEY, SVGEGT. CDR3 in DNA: TGTGCCAGCAGTTACCTTCAGGGTCATCAGCCCCAGCATTTT. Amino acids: CASSYLQGHQPQHF.

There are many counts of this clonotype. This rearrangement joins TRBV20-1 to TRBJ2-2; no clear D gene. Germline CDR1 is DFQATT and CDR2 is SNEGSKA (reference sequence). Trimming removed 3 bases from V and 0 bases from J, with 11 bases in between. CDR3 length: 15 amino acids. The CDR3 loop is CSARRLISNTGELFF. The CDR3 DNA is TGCAGTGCTAGGAGACTTATATCGAACACCGGGGAGCTGTTTTTT.

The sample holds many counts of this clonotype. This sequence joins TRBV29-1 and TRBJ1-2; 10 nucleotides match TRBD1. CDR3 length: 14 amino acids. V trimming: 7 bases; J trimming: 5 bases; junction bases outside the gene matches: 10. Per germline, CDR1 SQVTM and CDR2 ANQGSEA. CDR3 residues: CSADRGREGYGYTF. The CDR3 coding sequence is TGCAGCGCTGACAGGGGGCGCGAGGGGTATGGCTACACCTTC.

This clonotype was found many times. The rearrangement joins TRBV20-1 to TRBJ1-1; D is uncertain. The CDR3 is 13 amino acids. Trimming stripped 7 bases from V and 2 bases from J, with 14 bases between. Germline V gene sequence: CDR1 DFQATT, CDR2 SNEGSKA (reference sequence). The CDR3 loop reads CSGRGNLNTEAFF. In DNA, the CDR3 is TGCAGTGGCAGAGGTAACCTCAACACTGAAGCTTTCTTT.

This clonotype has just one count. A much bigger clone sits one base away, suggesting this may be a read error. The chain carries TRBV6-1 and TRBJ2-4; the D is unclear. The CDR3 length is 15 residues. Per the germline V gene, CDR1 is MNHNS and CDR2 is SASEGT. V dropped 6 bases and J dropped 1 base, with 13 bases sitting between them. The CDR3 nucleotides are TGTGCCAGCAGAGATTCGGAATTTGCCAAAAACATTCAGTACTTC. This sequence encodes CASRDSEFAKNIQYF.

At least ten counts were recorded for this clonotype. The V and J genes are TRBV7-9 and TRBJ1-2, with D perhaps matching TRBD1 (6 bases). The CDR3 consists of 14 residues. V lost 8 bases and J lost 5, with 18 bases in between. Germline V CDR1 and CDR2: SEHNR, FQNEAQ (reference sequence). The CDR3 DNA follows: TGTGCCAGCGGCTCGGCAGGGGAAACGTATGGCTACACCTTC. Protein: CASGSAGETYGYTF.

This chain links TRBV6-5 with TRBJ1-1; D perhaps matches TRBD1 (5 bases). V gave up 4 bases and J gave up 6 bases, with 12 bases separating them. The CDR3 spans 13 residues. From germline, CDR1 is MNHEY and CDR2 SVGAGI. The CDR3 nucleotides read TGTGCCAGCAGTTGGGGGGGAGAGGCTGAAGCTTTCTTT. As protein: CASSWGGEAEAFF.

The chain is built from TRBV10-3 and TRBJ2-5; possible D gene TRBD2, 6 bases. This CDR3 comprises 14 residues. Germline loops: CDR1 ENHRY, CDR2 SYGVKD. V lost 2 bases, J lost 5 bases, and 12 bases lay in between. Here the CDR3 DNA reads TGTGCCATCAGTGAGGGAGGAGGGCAGGAGACCCAGTACTTC. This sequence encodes CAISEGGGQETQYF.